The next 28 T cell receptor beta chains were all read from a single sample in a study of T cells in Graves' hyperthyroidism and ophthalmopathy. Researchers amplified the TCR beta CDR3 regions from RNA transcripts. HTBI primers were used for first-round RT-PCR of the TCR CDR3. TCRdb analysed the multiplex PCR reads with MiXCR anew, one entry per CDR3 protein. This sample has over 400,000 distinct CDR3 sequences, with around a fifth found just once. Sequences were obtained from blood. The receptors were sampled from a woman in her 70s with Graves' ophthalmopathy.

The chain joins TRBV5-1 to TRBJ1-1; D is unclear. CDR1 and CDR2 from the germline V gene are SGHRS and YFSETQ. The V end lost 4 bases, the J end lost 10 bases, and 20 bases lay between the germline ends. This CDR3 has 14 amino acids. DNA of the CDR3: TGCGCCAGCAGCACACTCCCAGAAGCAATTCTAGCTTTCTTT. Translating gives CASSTLPEAILAFF. Full variable domain (remainder filled in from reference TRBV5-1 and TRBJ1-1): KAGVTQTPRYLIKTRGQQVTLSCSPISGHRSVSWYQQTPGQGLQFLFEYFSETQRNKGNFPGRFSGRQFSNSRSEMNVSTLELGDSALYLCASSTLPEAILAFFGQGTRLTVV.

This clonotype was recorded a few times. This rearrangement joins TRBV28 to TRBJ2-3; D is tentatively TRBD1 or TRBD2 (5 bases each). V shed 3 bases and J shed 9 bases, with 13 bases lying between them. The CDR3 is made up of 13 amino acids. In germline, CDR1 is MDHEN, CDR2 SYDVKM. This chain's CDR3 is CASSLGDLGTQYF. CDR3 nucleotide sequence: TGTGCCAGCAGTTTGGGGGACCTAGGGACGCAGTATTTT.

Only a few counts were recorded for this clonotype. This sequence joins TRBV7-9 and TRBJ1-2; D uncertain. V shed 1 base and J shed 4 bases, with 10 bases lying between them. The CDR3 contains 14 residues. In germline, CDR1 is SEHNR, CDR2 FQNEAQ (reference sequence). The CDR3: CASSLGLPLYGYTF. The CDR3 DNA reads TGTGCCAGCAGCTTAGGTCTTCCCCTCTATGGCTACACCTTC.

J is TRBJ1-2 and V is TRBV12-3 or TRBV12-4; D is unresolved. There are 14 residues in the CDR3. V gave up 6 bases and J gave up 4 bases, with 15 bases separating them. This CDR3 is CASSRALGGYGYTF. CDR3 sequence (DNA): TGTGCCAGCAGCCGGGCCCTAGGAGGCTATGGCTACACCTTC.

This chain joins TRBV9 and TRBJ1-6; D is unclear. The germline V gene encodes CDR1 SGDLS and CDR2 YYNGEE. The CDR3 has 14 amino acids. V lost 6 bases to trimming and J lost 7 bases, with 14 bases between them. CDR3 residues: CASTATQSNSPLHF. As DNA, the CDR3 is TGTGCCAGCACGGCGACGCAATCGAATTCACCCCTCCACTTT.

This clonotype was seen a few times. The rearrangement joins TRBV3-1 to TRBJ2-1; 8 positions agree with TRBD2. The V gene's germline CDR1 is LGHDT and CDR2 YNNKEL (reference sequence). V was pared by 0 bases and J by 4 bases, with 8 bases of the junction left unmatched. The CDR3 sequence is 17 residues long. The CDR3 protein is CASSQDEIAGGYNEQFF. As DNA, the CDR3 is TGTGCCAGCAGCCAAGATGAAATCGCGGGAGGTTACAATGAGCAGTTCTTC.

This clonotype was seen ten or more times. This rearrangement joins TRBV28 to TRBJ1-1; D is ambiguous. Looked up from germline, CDR1 is MDHEN and CDR2 is SYDVKM. Trimming took off 3 bases at V and 9 bases at J, with 11 bases between the two ends. The CDR3 loop spans 12 amino acids. The CDR3 is CASSFYGGKAFF. CDR3 DNA: TGTGCCAGCAGTTTTTACGGTGGTAAAGCTTTCTTT.

This clonotype was detected ten times or more. A junction boundary mismatches the germline segment, possibly from a read error. The V and J genes are TRBV28 and TRBJ2-7; D may be TRBD2 (6 bases). The germline CDR1 and CDR2 sequences are MDHEN and SYDVKM. This CDR3 has 14 amino acids. The CDR3 sequence is CASTDPGLYYEQYF. CDR3 coding DNA: TGTGCCAGCACCGACCCGGGACTTTACTACGAACAGTACTTC.

The rearrangement uses TRBV7-9 and TRBJ1-6; weak D call: TRBD1 (6 bases). Germline V lookup: CDR1 SEHNR, CDR2 FQNEAQ (reference sequence). This CDR3 contains 15 residues. Between the trimmed V and J ends, which lost 0 bases and 9 bases, there was a span of 12 bases. As DNA, the CDR3 is TGTGCCAGCAGCTTAGCGGCGGGACACAGTTCACCCCTCCACTTT. This translates into CASSLAAGHSSPLHF.

The genes are TRBV5-1 and TRBJ2-1, with D hard to call. V gave up 0 bases and J gave up 7 bases, with 5 bases separating them. CDR3 size: 12 residues. The germline V gene has CDR1 SGHRS and CDR2 YFSETQ. The CDR3 DNA is TGCGCCAGCAGCTTGGAGTGGAATGAGCAGTTCTTC. Translating gives CASSLEWNEQFF.

This clonotype was found many times. The genes are TRBV12-3 or TRBV12-4 and TRBJ2-1; 7 bases align to TRBD1. V trimming: 3 bases; J trimming: 8 bases; junction bases outside the gene matches: 4. The CDR3 covers 13 residues. CDR3 loop: CASSFRGGDEQFF. In DNA form, the CDR3 reads TGTGCCAGCAGTTTCCGAGGGGGCGATGAGCAGTTCTTC.

A few counts support this clonotype. A read error may be the cause here, since a much bigger clone is one base away. The V gene is TRBV6-5, the J gene TRBJ2-3; 10 bases agree with TRBD2. This CDR3 region has 16 residues. The V gene's germline CDR1 is MNHEY and CDR2 SVGAGI. The CDR3 reads CTSIKGTSVATDTQYF. CDR3 nucleotides: TGTACCAGCATTAAAGGGACTAGCGTAGCCACAGATACGCAGTATTTT.

The chain joins TRBV4-3 to TRBJ1-2, with 7 bases aligning to TRBD1. Germline V gene data show CDR1 as LGHNA and CDR2 as YSLEER. The V gene end was trimmed by 0 bases and the J gene end by 5 bases; junction bases not matched to a gene: 6. The CDR3 loop spans 15 amino acids. The CDR3 region has the DNA TGCGCCAGCAGCCAAGATTTGGGGACAGCTTATGGCTACACCTTC. This encodes CASSQDLGTAYGYTF.

V gene TRBV4-1 combines with J gene TRBJ2-7; the match to TRBD2 covers 11 bases. The CDR3 is 16 amino acids. The germline gives CDR1 MGHRA, CDR2 YSYEKL. After removal of 0 bases from V and 5 bases from J, the junction contained 6 bases not matched to a gene. The chain's CDR3 is CASSQDPRLAGHEQYF. The CDR3 bases are TGCGCCAGCAGCCAAGATCCAAGACTAGCGGGACACGAGCAGTACTTC.

V usage is TRBV5-1 and J usage is TRBJ2-7; 14 nucleotides agree with TRBD2. The CDR3 runs 18 residues. J was trimmed by 3 bases and V by 4 bases; bases with no gene match: 12. CDR1 SGHRS and CDR2 YFSETQ come from the germline V gene. As DNA, the CDR3 is TGCGCCAGCAGCCCGAAAACAAAGGGACTAGCGGGGGACTACGAGCAGTACTTC. Translation: CASSPKTKGLAGDYEQYF.

This clonotype has at least ten counts. This sequence joins TRBV28 and TRBJ2-4; the D gene is possibly TRBD1 (6 bases). CDR1 is MDHEN and CDR2 is SYDVKM in the germline V gene. The CDR3 runs 14 residues. The germline V and J ends were trimmed by 3 bases and 2 bases, with 8 bases remaining between them. CDR3 sequence: CASSFRGTKNIQYF. CDR3 bases: TGTGCCAGCAGTTTTAGGGGGACCAAAAACATTCAGTACTTC.

Only a few counts were recorded for this clonotype. The chain employs TRBV10-1 and TRBJ2-3, with D possibly being TRBD1 (6 bases). The CDR3 covers 17 residues. Germline values: CDR1 WNHNN, CDR2 SYGVQD (reference sequence). Trimming cost V 2 bases and J 1 base, with 16 bases left between them. The CDR3 reads CASSETEGVRGTDTQYF. The CDR3 bases are TGCGCCAGCAGTGAGACAGAGGGGGTTAGGGGCACAGATACGCAGTATTTT.

This chain joins TRBV6-2 or TRBV6-3 and TRBJ2-5; 12 bases are a match to TRBD2. CDR3 length: 18 residues. Per germline, CDR1 MNHEY and CDR2 SVGEGT. The ends lost 6 bases at V and 2 bases at J; junction bases unmatched: 13. The CDR3 DNA reads TGTGCCAGCAGACCCCATCTGGGACTAGCGGGTTTTCAAGAGACCCAGTACTTC. Protein sequence: CASRPHLGLAGFQETQYF.

This chain joins TRBV9 and TRBJ2-1; no firm D call. Germline assignment: CDR1 SGDLS and CDR2 YYNGEE. The CDR3 runs to 13 residues. V dropped 0 bases and J dropped 9 bases, with 10 bases sitting between them. CDR3: CASSVASLGEQFF. The CDR3 DNA sequence: TGTGCCAGCAGCGTAGCCAGTCTGGGTGAGCAGTTCTTC.

Regarding this clonotype: The junction differs from germline at one of its ends, possibly a read error. The chain links TRBV28 to TRBJ1-5; 7 bases map to TRBD1. The CDR3 is made up of 15 amino acids. The germline V gene has CDR1 MDHEN and CDR2 SYDVKM. CDR3 bases: TGTGCCAGCAGCTACCGACAGGGCCGAGACCGGCCCCGGCATTTT. It encodes CASSYRQGRDRPRHF.

Ten or more counts support this clonotype. V is TRBV30 and J is TRBJ1-2; no clear D gene. This CDR3 has 11 residues. Trimming took 4 bases from V and 7 from J, leaving 10 bases between them. CDR1 and CDR2 from the germline V gene are GTSNPN and SVGIG (reference sequence). The CDR3 sequence: CAWNLGGGYTF. As DNA, the CDR3 is TGTGCCTGGAACCTGGGTGGTGGCTACACCTTC.

This clonotype was seen a few times. The rearrangement uses TRBV20-1 and TRBJ2-7; the match to TRBD2 covers 11 bases. Trimming removed 6 bases from V and 0 bases from J; junction bases left unmatched: 19. This CDR3 has 19 residues. Looked up from germline, CDR1 is DFQATT and CDR2 is SNEGSKA (reference sequence). CDR3 bases: TGCAGTGCCAGCCCACGAGAACGTAAGACTAGCGGGGCCTCCTACGAGCAGTACTTC. Its translation: CSASPRERKTSGASYEQYF.

This chain connects TRBV7-2 to TRBJ2-1, with TRBD2 matching 10 bases. The V gene end was trimmed by 5 bases and the J gene end by 8 bases; junction bases not matched to a gene: 24. The CDR3 contains 20 residues. Germline V gene lookup returns CDR1 SGHTA and CDR2 FQGNSA. The CDR3 protein is CASSQDHHLSSGRARDEQFF. The CDR3 bases are TGTGCCAGCAGCCAAGATCACCATCTCTCCAGCGGGAGGGCCAGGGATGAGCAGTTCTTC.

This clonotype came up many times. The J gene is TRBJ2-1, the V gene TRBV28, with 11 bases lining up with TRBD1. After removal of 3 bases from V and 7 bases from J, the junction contained 8 bases not matched to a gene. From germline, CDR1 is MDHEN and CDR2 SYDVKM. The CDR3 loop spans 16 amino acids. The CDR3 here is CASSFYWTGGLNEQFF. In DNA, the CDR3 is TGTGCCAGCAGTTTTTATTGGACAGGGGGCTTGAATGAGCAGTTCTTC.

This clonotype showed up just a few times. This chain connects TRBV15 to TRBJ2-7; a weak D match, TRBD2 (7 bases). V was cut by 0 bases and J by 3 bases, with 12 bases left in between. CDR3 size: 15 residues. Germline V gene lookup returns CDR1 LNHNV and CDR2 YYDKDF (reference sequence). The CDR3 is CATSREGGGLYEQYF. The CDR3 coding sequence is TGTGCCACCAGCAGAGAGGGCGGGGGCCTCTACGAGCAGTACTTC.

This chain uses TRBV20-1 with TRBJ2-3, with 7 positions matching TRBD1. CDR3 length: 13 amino acids. CDR1 and CDR2 from the germline V gene are DFQATT and SNEGSKA (reference sequence). V was pared by 6 bases and J by 3 bases, with 6 bases of the junction left unmatched. The CDR3: CSAPGQSTDTQYF. The CDR3 coding sequence is TGCAGTGCGCCGGGACAGTCTACAGATACGCAGTATTTT.

The V gene is TRBV27, the J gene TRBJ2-3; the match to TRBD2 covers 9 bases. The CDR3 consists of 15 residues. V dropped 8 bases and J dropped 1; count of bases not matched to a gene: 7. The V gene's germline CDR1 is MNHEY and CDR2 SMNVEV (reference sequence). The CDR3 reads CASEPLAGRTDTQYF. The CDR3, as DNA: TGTGCCAGCGAACCTCTAGCGGGACGCACAGATACGCAGTATTTT.

This clonotype was found many times. The gene calls are TRBV28 and TRBJ2-1; the D gene could be TRBD1 or TRBD2 (5 bases each). V lost 10 bases to trimming and J lost 5 bases, with 21 bases between them. CDR1 is MDHEN and CDR2 is SYDVKM in the germline V gene. The CDR3 length is 15 residues. CDR3 protein: CATLEHGGTNNEQFF. CDR3 nucleotide sequence: TGTGCCACCCTCGAGCATGGGGGAACAAACAATGAGCAGTTCTTC.